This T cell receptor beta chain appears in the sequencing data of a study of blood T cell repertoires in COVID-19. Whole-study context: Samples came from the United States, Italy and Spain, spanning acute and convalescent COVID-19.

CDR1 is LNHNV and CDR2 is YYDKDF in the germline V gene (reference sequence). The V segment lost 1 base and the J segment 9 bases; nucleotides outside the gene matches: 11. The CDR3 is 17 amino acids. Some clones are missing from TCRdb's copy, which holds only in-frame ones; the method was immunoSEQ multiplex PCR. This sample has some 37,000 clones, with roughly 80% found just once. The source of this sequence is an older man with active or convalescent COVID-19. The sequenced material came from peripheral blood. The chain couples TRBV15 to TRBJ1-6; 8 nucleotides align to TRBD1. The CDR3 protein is CATSRGLVGQGTSPLHF. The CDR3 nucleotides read TGTGCCACCAGCAGAGGCTTAGTAGGACAGGGAACTTCACCCCTCCACTTT.